Following are 24 T cell receptor beta chains from one sample sequenced in a study of blood T cell repertoires in COVID-19. Using immunoSEQ multiplex PCR, the repertoire was profiled, and TCRdb retains in-frame clones only, with some absent. The sample has some 120,000 clones; over 55% are singletons. Sequences were obtained from peripheral blood. All receptors come from a woman between 65 and 79 years old with acute or convalescent COVID-19.

On this clone: A single base separates this from a much larger clone, so it may be a read error. The chain carries TRBV9 and TRBJ2-3; no clear D gene. Looked up from germline, CDR1 is SGDLS and CDR2 is YYNGEE. The CDR3 has 12 residues. V was trimmed by 4 bases and J by 0 bases, leaving 3 bases between them. The CDR3: CASSPSTDTQYF. In DNA form, the CDR3 reads TGTGCCAGCAGCCCGAGCACAGATACGCAGTATTTT.

The rearrangement joins TRBV29-1 to TRBJ1-4; 8 bases match TRBD1. The CDR3 runs to 13 residues. Germline CDR1 SQVTM, CDR2 ANQGSEA. V was pared by 7 bases and J by 8 bases, with 9 bases of the junction left unmatched. The CDR3 DNA reads as TGCAGCGCCCGGGCAGGGGGCATCGAAAAACTGTTTTTT. Translation gives CSARAGGIEKLFF. The whole variable domain, remainder taken from reference TRBV29-1 and TRBJ1-4, is SAVISQKPSRDICQRGTSLTIQCQVDSQVTMMFWYRQQPGQSLTLIATANQGSEATYESGFVIDKFPISRPNLTFSTLTVSNMSPEDSSIYLCSARAGGIEKLFFGSGTQLSVL.

The chain links TRBV19 to TRBJ1-4; 9 nucleotides align to TRBD1. Germline CDR1 and CDR2: LNHDA and SQIVND (reference sequence). With V trimmed by 9 bases and J by 8 bases, 13 bases remained unmatched. This CDR3 region has 15 residues. This CDR3 reads CASQQQGAVEEKLFF. Here the CDR3 DNA reads TGTGCCAGCCAGCAACAGGGGGCAGTAGAGGAAAAACTGTTTTTT.

This chain uses TRBV11-3 with TRBJ2-5, with 15 bases lining up with TRBD2. This CDR3 comprises 18 residues. The trim removed 6 bases at V and 1 base at J, leaving 9 bases unmatched. Looked up from germline, CDR1 is SGHNT and CDR2 is YENEEA. CDR3 sequence reads: CASSSGRTSGGAQETQYF. CDR3 bases: TGTGCCAGCAGTTCTGGACGGACTAGCGGGGGGGCCCAAGAGACCCAGTACTTC. The full variable domain, completed using reference TRBV11-3 and TRBJ2-5, is EAGVVQSPRYKIIEKKQPVAFWCNPISGHNTLYWYLQNLGQGPELLIRYENEEAVDDSQLPKDRFSAERLKGVDSTLKIQPAELGDSAVYLCASSSGRTSGGAQETQYFGPGTRLLVL.

V is TRBV6-9 and J is TRBJ1-5; 7 bases are a match to TRBD1. The CDR3 covers 15 residues. The trim removed 4 bases at V and 4 bases at J, leaving 7 bases unmatched. Germline CDR1 reads MNHGY; CDR2 reads SVAAGI. The CDR3 nucleotides read TGTGCCAGCAGTTTTCGCAACAGGGGAAATCAGCCCCAGCATTTT. Protein product: CASSFRNRGNQPQHF.

The rearrangement joins TRBV10-2 to TRBJ2-3; possibly TRBD1 for D (5 bases). Per the germline V gene, CDR1 is WSHSY and CDR2 is SAAADI. This CDR3 is built from 13 residues. The V end lost 3 bases, the J end lost 5 bases, and 9 bases lay between the germline ends. The DNA for the CDR3 is TGCGCCAGCAGTGACAGGGCGGAAGATACGCAGTATTTT. Amino acids: CASSDRAEDTQYF.

The rearrangement uses TRBV27 and TRBJ1-5; D ambiguous. CDR1 MNHEY and CDR2 SMNVEV come from the germline V gene (reference sequence). Trimming left V 2 bases short and J 7 bases short, with 9 bases between. The CDR3 is 13 residues long. The CDR3 DNA follows: TGTGCCAGCAGTTTAGATCTTAGACAGCCCCAGCATTTT. The encoded protein is CASSLDLRQPQHF.

This chain links TRBV7-9 with TRBJ1-1, with D unresolved. Between the trimmed V and J ends, which lost 1 base and 11 bases, there was a span of 8 bases. The CDR3 is 11 residues long. Per the germline V gene, CDR1 is SEHNR and CDR2 is FQNEAQ (reference sequence). The CDR3 loop is CASSLEQSAFF. CDR3 in DNA: TGTGCCAGCAGCTTAGAACAGAGCGCTTTCTTT.

The chain recombines TRBV7-2 with TRBJ1-1; D possibly corresponds to TRBD1 (6 bases). Trimming took 4 bases from V and 1 from J, leaving 10 bases between them. This CDR3 contains 14 residues. Germline V gene data show CDR1 as SGHTA and CDR2 as FQGNSA. CDR3 DNA: TGTGCCAGCAGCTCCGGGACACGGAACACTGAAGCTTTCTTT. Its protein is CASSSGTRNTEAFF.

The table lists this clone with a few counts. The chain employs TRBV6-4 and TRBJ2-1; perhaps TRBD1 as D (5 bases). The V end lost 7 bases, the J end lost 0 bases, and 16 bases lay between the germline ends. The CDR3 covers 16 residues. From germline, CDR1 is MRHNA and CDR2 SNTAGT. The CDR3 nucleotides are TGTGCCAGCACTGATCCAAGGGGAAACTCCTACAATGAGCAGTTCTTC. This encodes CASTDPRGNSYNEQFF.

The chain recombines TRBV27 with TRBJ1-5; D gene uncertain. V was cut by 5 bases and J by 7 bases, with 18 bases left in between. The CDR3 length is 15 residues. Germline-derived CDR1 and CDR2 are MNHEY and SMNVEV (reference sequence). CDR3 sequence reads: CASSPIQVGGQPQHF. The CDR3 DNA is TGTGCCAGCAGTCCAATTCAGGTGGGTGGGCAGCCCCAGCATTTT.

This chain connects TRBV29-1 to TRBJ2-2, with TRBD1 matching over 7 bases. This CDR3 spans 13 amino acids. J lost 7 bases, V lost 5 bases, and 7 bases had no gene match. CDR1 and CDR2 (germline): SQVTM, ANQGSEA. The CDR3 loop is CSVLRQGGGELFF. CDR3 sequence (DNA): TGCAGCGTTTTGAGACAGGGCGGCGGGGAGCTGTTTTTT.

The table lists this clone with a few counts. The CDR3 coding sequence is TGTGCCAGCAGCTTAGTCCCTACGACAGGGATGGAGACCCAGTACTTC. Amino acids: CASSLVPTTGMETQYF. The chain joins TRBV7-2 to TRBJ2-5; 7 positions agree with TRBD1. CDR3 size: 16 residues. The germline gives CDR1 SGHTA, CDR2 FQGNSA. Trimming removed 1 base from V and 5 bases from J; junction bases left unmatched: 10.

The V and J genes are TRBV2 and TRBJ2-5; TRBD2 matches 8 bases. Trimming took 4 bases from V and 2 from J; bases not matched to a gene: 9. Germline loops: CDR1 SNHLY, CDR2 FYNNEI. The CDR3 is 16 residues long. CDR3 protein: CASSVGSGVPQETQYF. The CDR3 DNA reads TGTGCCAGCAGTGTTGGTAGCGGGGTTCCGCAAGAGACCCAGTACTTC.

V is TRBV2 and J is TRBJ1-2, with 9 bases that match TRBD1. CDR3 length: 15 amino acids. Germline loops: CDR1 SNHLY, CDR2 FYNNEI. V lost 7 bases, J lost 4 bases, and 10 bases stayed unmatched. CDR3 amino acids: CASMSRDRDLYGYTF. CDR3 bases: TGTGCCAGCATGTCGAGGGACAGGGACCTCTATGGCTACACCTTC.

This clone was seen a few times. This rearrangement joins TRBV18 to TRBJ2-7; perhaps TRBD1 as D (5 bases). This CDR3 is built from 15 residues. CDR1 is KGHSH, CDR2 LQKENI, per germline. The V end was cut by 4 bases, the J end by 5 bases, with 18 bases between. This CDR3 reads CASSLPRAGPNEQYF. DNA for the CDR3: TGTGCCAGCTCACTCCCTCGGGCAGGGCCCAACGAGCAGTACTTC.

The rearrangement uses TRBV5-1 and TRBJ1-1; 10 bases are shared with TRBD1. The CDR3 is 14 amino acids. Germline loops: CDR1 SGHRS, CDR2 YFSETQ. With V trimmed by 3 bases and J by 6 bases, 5 bases remained unmatched. The CDR3 loop reads CASSSGQGVPEAFF. CDR3 coding DNA: TGCGCCAGCAGCTCTGGACAGGGGGTACCTGAAGCTTTCTTT.

The CDR3 nucleotides are TGCGCCAGCAATGTAGGGACTCTTGATGGCACAGATACGCAGTATTTT. Protein product: CASNVGTLDGTDTQYF. The chain carries TRBV5-1 and TRBJ2-3, with a weak D call TRBD2 (6 bases). The CDR3 sequence is 16 residues long. Trimming cost V 6 bases and J 1 base, with 18 bases left between them. Germline V gene data show CDR1 as SGHRS and CDR2 as YFSETQ.

This chain uses TRBV18 with TRBJ2-3; 8 bases fit TRBD1. Germline assignment: CDR1 KGHSH and CDR2 LQKENI. The J segment lost 4 bases and the V segment lost 7 bases, leaving 4 bases of the junction unmatched. The CDR3 has 13 amino acids. CDR3 in amino acids: CASFGQGADTQYF. The CDR3, as DNA: TGTGCCAGCTTCGGACAGGGTGCAGATACGCAGTATTTT.

This clone was detected only a few times. The chain joins TRBV9 to TRBJ1-5; 7 bases agree with TRBD1. The length of the CDR3 is 15 residues. J gave up 1 base and V 7 bases, and 8 bases lay outside the gene matches. CDR1 SGDLS and CDR2 YYNGEE come from the germline V gene. This CDR3 is CASSLTGTSNQPQHF. CDR3 DNA: TGTGCCAGCTCCTTGACAGGGACAAGCAATCAGCCCCAGCATTTT.

The chain joins TRBV5-1 to TRBJ2-2; unclear D gene. The germline CDR1 and CDR2 sequences are SGHRS and YFSETQ. V dropped 5 bases and J dropped 1 base, with 6 bases sitting between them. The CDR3 runs 13 residues. The CDR3 loop is CASRAVNTGELFF. Here the CDR3 DNA reads TGCGCCAGCAGGGCCGTGAACACCGGGGAGCTGTTTTTT.

The chain carries TRBV6-5 and TRBJ2-5; a possible D gene is TRBD1 (5 bases). The V and J ends lost 6 bases and 2 bases respectively, with 13 bases between them. Germline V gene lookup returns CDR1 MNHEY and CDR2 SVGAGI. The CDR3 length is 14 residues. CDR3 DNA sequence: TGTGCCAGCAGCGGCAGGGTTCCTCAAGAGACCCAGTACTTC. Protein product: CASSGRVPQETQYF.

The chain combines TRBV14 with TRBJ1-3; 8 bases agree with TRBD1. Germline loops: CDR1 SGHDN, CDR2 FVKESK. This CDR3 is 14 amino acids long. Trimming removed 4 bases from V and 2 bases from J; junction bases left unmatched: 1. The chain's CDR3 is CASSLQGAGNTIYF. In DNA form, the CDR3 reads TGTGCCAGCAGCCTACAGGGGGCTGGAAACACCATATATTTT.

This clone was counted once. The V and J genes are TRBV19 and TRBJ1-2; D possibly corresponds to TRBD1 (6 bases). The V gene's germline CDR1 is LNHDA and CDR2 SQIVND (reference sequence). The CDR3 consists of 14 residues. V was pared by 6 bases and J by 4 bases, with 15 bases between. The CDR3 loop reads CASRTPARGYGYTF. Here the CDR3 DNA reads TGTGCCAGTAGGACCCCCGCCAGGGGCTATGGCTACACCTTC.